This passage covers 13 T cell receptor beta chains from one sample sequenced in a study of T-cell memory formation after mild COVID-19. TCRdb recomputed calls from the 5' RACE reads with MiXCR, one row per CDR3 protein. The repertoire has some 30,000 distinct CDR3 sequences, 6% to 9.5% of them found once; the top ten carry 13% to 15%. Sequenced: PBMCs or a T cell subset sorted from them (not recorded which). The source is an adult woman who had mild COVID-19 (a few samples of this study predate the infection). Cell type and time point are not known.

This clonotype was recorded at least ten times. The chain combines TRBV7-2 with TRBJ2-1, with D possibly being TRBD2 (6 bases). Germline values: CDR1 SGHTA, CDR2 FQGNSA. V was pared by 5 bases and J by 4 bases, with 15 bases between. CDR3 size: 15 residues. CDR3 amino acids: CASSPYQAGYNEQFF. The DNA of the CDR3 is TGTGCCAGCAGCCCATATCAGGCGGGATACAATGAGCAGTTCTTC. The variable domain in full, with the rest retrieved from reference TRBV7-2 and TRBJ2-1, is GAGVSQSPSNKVTEKGKDVELRCDPISGHTALYWYRQSLGQGLEFLIYFQGNSAPDKSGLPSDRFSAERTGGSVSTLTIQRTQQEDSAVYLCASSPYQAGYNEQFFGPGTRLTVL.

There are many counts of this clonotype. CDR3: CASSLDGTSYNEQFF. The CDR3 nucleotides read TGTGCCAGCAGCTTGGATGGGACTTCGTACAATGAGCAGTTCTTC. The chain recombines TRBV5-4 with TRBJ2-1, with TRBD2 as a possible D gene (6 bases). In germline, CDR1 is SGHNT, CDR2 YYREEE (reference sequence). The length of the CDR3 is 15 residues. Trimming removed 0 bases from V and 4 bases from J, with 11 bases in between.

This clonotype was observed at least ten times. The chain has TRBV7-9 and TRBJ2-7; possibly TRBD2 for D (6 bases). Trimming took off 1 base at V and 4 bases at J, with 17 bases between the two ends. The length of the CDR3 is 16 residues. CDR1 is SEHNR, CDR2 FQNEAQ, per germline (reference sequence). The CDR3 nucleotides are TGTGCCAGCAGCTTAGGGGATGCGGGGAGTAGGTACGAGCAGTACTTC. This translates into CASSLGDAGSRYEQYF. The full variable domain, rest sourced from reference TRBV7-9 and TRBJ2-7, is DTGVSQNPRHKITKRGQNVTFRCDPISEHNRLYWYRQTLGQGPEFLTYFQNEAQLEKSRLLSDRFSAERPKGSFSTLEIQRTEQGDSAMYLCASSLGDAGSRYEQYFGPGTRLTVT.

This clonotype was detected ten times or more. The genes are TRBV9 and TRBJ2-3; TRBD1 matches 8 bases. With 2 bases clipped from V and 6 bases from J, the junction kept 11 bases outside the gene matches. This CDR3 is 16 amino acids long. Germline CDR1 reads SGDLS; CDR2 reads YYNGEE. CDR3 DNA sequence: TGTGCCAGCAGCGTCGCCGCGACAGGGGTTGTGGATACGCAGTATTTT. Translating it yields CASSVAATGVVDTQYF.

This clonotype was seen at least ten times. V and J are TRBV9 and TRBJ2-7; TRBD2 matches 7 bases. CDR3 size: 13 residues. J lost 6 bases, V lost 6 bases, and 9 bases had no gene match. Germline V gene data show CDR1 as SGDLS and CDR2 as YYNGEE. For the CDR3, the DNA is TGTGCCAGCAACCTGGGAGGGTACGGCGAGCAGTACTTC. The encoded protein is CASNLGGYGEQYF. The full variable domain, rest sourced from reference TRBV9 and TRBJ2-7, is DSGVTQTPKHLITATGQRVTLRCSPRSGDLSVYWYQQSLDQGLQFLIQYYNGEERAKGNILERFSAQQFPDLHSELNLSSLELGDSALYFCASNLGGYGEQYFGPGTRLTVT.

This clonotype was seen many times. The chain couples TRBV2 to TRBJ2-1; D is undetermined. Germline assignment: CDR1 SNHLY and CDR2 FYNNEI. The CDR3 contains 13 residues. V was clipped by 6 bases and J by 0 bases, with 6 bases between them. Here the CDR3 DNA reads TGTGCCAGCAGGGACCGCTCCTACAATGAGCAGTTCTTC. It encodes CASRDRSYNEQFF.

The chain uses TRBV9 and TRBJ1-6, with 7 bases that match TRBD1. Germline values: CDR1 SGDLS, CDR2 YYNGEE. V gave up 4 bases and J gave up 3 bases; unmatched junction bases: 4. The CDR3 sequence is 15 residues long. The DNA for the CDR3 is TGTGCCAGCAGCCCGCGGACAGGCTATAATTCACCCCTCCACTTT. Its translation is CASSPRTGYNSPLHF.

This clonotype was detected ten times or more. The genes are TRBV6-4 and TRBJ2-1, with D perhaps matching TRBD1 (6 bases). The germline CDR1 and CDR2 sequences are MRHNA and SNTAGT. V gave up 2 bases and J gave up 5 bases, with 7 bases separating them. The CDR3 is 13 amino acids. The CDR3 bases are TGTGCCAGCAGTGACCGGGACAACAATGAGCAGTTCTTC. This sequence encodes CASSDRDNNEQFF.

This clonotype was seen ten or more times. The CDR3 loop is CASSLEGTPYGYTF. The DNA of the CDR3 is TGCGCCAGCAGCTTGGAAGGGACACCCTATGGCTACACCTTC. The J gene is TRBJ1-2, the V gene TRBV5-1; D may be TRBD1 (6 bases). The V end lost 0 bases, the J end lost 4 bases, and 10 bases lay between the germline ends. Germline assignment: CDR1 SGHRS and CDR2 YFSETQ. The CDR3 has 14 amino acids.

The table lists this clonotype with many counts. The rearrangement links TRBV7-6 to TRBJ1-2, with 10 bases aligning to TRBD1. CDR1 is SGHVS and CDR2 is FNYEAQ in the germline V gene. The V gene end was trimmed by 2 bases and the J gene end by 4 bases; junction bases not matched to a gene: 10. The CDR3 contains 17 residues. The DNA for the CDR3 is TGTGCCAGCAGCTTAATTGACAGGGGGCGCGTAGGCTATGGCTACACCTTC. It yields the protein CASSLIDRGRVGYGYTF.

This clonotype has ten or more counts. This chain connects TRBV6-2 or TRBV6-3 to TRBJ1-5; 10 bases fit TRBD1. The germline gives CDR1 MNHEY, CDR2 SVGEGT. CDR3 size: 14 residues. J gave up 6 bases and V 5 bases, and 4 bases lay outside the gene matches. CDR3 coding DNA: TGTGCCAGCAGTCTGACAGGGGGCGGTCAGCCCCAGCATTTT. This translates into CASSLTGGGQPQHF.

This clonotype was observed many times. V usage is TRBV6-4 and J usage is TRBJ2-1, with TRBD2 matching over 7 bases. This CDR3 has 18 residues. The germline V gene has CDR1 MRHNA and CDR2 SNTAGT. The V gene end was trimmed by 4 bases and the J gene end by 5 bases; junction bases not matched to a gene: 17. The CDR3 DNA reads TGTGCCAGCAGTGCTACCCCCACGACTAGCCTCGGGGACAATGAGCAGTTCTTC. Translated: CASSATPTTSLGDNEQFF.

This clonotype was seen repeatedly, ten times or more. The chain combines TRBV6-5 with TRBJ1-1; tentatively, D is TRBD1 (6 bases). This CDR3 has 12 residues. Between the trimmed V and J ends, which lost 2 bases and 7 bases, there was a span of 8 bases. Germline V gives CDR1 MNHEY, CDR2 SVGAGI. CDR3 in amino acids: CASSYGGSEAFF. The CDR3 bases are TGTGCCAGCAGTTACGGGGGCAGTGAAGCTTTCTTT.